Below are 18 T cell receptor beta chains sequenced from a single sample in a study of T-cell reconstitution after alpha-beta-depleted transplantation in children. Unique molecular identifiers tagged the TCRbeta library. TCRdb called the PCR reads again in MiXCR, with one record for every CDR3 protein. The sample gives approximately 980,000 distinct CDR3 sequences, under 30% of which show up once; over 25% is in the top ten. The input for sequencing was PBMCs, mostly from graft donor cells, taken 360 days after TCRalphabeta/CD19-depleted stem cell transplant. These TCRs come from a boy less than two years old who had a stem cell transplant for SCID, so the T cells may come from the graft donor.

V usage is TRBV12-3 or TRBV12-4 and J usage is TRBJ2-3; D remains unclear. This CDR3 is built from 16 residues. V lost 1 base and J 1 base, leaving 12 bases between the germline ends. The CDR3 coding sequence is TGTGCCAGCAGTTTAGTTCGTCCACAACGCACAGATACGCAGTATTTT. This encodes CASSLVRPQRTDTQYF.

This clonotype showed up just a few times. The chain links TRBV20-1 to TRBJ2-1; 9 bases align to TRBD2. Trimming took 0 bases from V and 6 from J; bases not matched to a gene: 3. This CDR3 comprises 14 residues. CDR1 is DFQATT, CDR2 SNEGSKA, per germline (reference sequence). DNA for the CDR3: TGCAGTGCTAGAGATAGCGGGGGTTTCAATGAGCAGTTCTTC. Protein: CSARDSGGFNEQFF.

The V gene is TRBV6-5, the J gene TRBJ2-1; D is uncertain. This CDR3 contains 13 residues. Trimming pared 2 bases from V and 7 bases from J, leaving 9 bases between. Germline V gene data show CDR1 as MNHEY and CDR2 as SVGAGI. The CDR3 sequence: CASSYVGRNEQFF. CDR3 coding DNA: TGTGCCAGCAGTTACGTGGGTAGAAATGAGCAGTTCTTC.

CDR3 bases: TGCAGCGTCGTCCGGGACAGGCCTCCCTACGAGCAGTACTTC. This gives the protein CSVVRDRPPYEQYF. The chain carries TRBV29-1 and TRBJ2-7; 8 nucleotides agree with TRBD1. The V segment lost 6 bases and the J segment 2 bases; nucleotides outside the gene matches: 9. The CDR3 runs 14 residues. Germline values: CDR1 SQVTM, CDR2 ANQGSEA.

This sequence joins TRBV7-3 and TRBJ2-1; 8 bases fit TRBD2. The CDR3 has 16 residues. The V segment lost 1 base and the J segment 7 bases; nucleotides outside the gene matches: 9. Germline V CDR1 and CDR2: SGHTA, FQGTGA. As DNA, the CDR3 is TGTGCCAGCAGCTTAAGGACGGGGGGGCTTAGGAATGAGCAGTTCTTC. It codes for CASSLRTGGLRNEQFF. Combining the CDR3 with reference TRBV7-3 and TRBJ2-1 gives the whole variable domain GAGVSQTPSNKVTEKGKYVELRCDPISGHTALYWYRQSLGQGPEFLIYFQGTGAADDSGLPNDRFFAVRPEGSVSTLKIQRTERGDSAVYLCASSLRTGGLRNEQFFGPGTRLTVL.

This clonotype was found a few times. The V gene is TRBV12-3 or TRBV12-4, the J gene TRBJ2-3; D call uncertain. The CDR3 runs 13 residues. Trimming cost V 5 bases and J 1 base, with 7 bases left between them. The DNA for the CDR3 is TGTGCCAGCAGTCGGGCCCGCACAGATACGCAGTATTTT. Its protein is CASSRARTDTQYF.

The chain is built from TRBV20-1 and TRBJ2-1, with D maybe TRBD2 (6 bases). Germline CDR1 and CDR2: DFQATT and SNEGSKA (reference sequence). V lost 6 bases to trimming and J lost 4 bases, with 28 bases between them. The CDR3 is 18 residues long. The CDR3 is CSALAGFSVVPYYNEQFF. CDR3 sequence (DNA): TGCAGTGCCCTTGCGGGGTTTTCAGTGGTTCCCTATTACAATGAGCAGTTCTTC.

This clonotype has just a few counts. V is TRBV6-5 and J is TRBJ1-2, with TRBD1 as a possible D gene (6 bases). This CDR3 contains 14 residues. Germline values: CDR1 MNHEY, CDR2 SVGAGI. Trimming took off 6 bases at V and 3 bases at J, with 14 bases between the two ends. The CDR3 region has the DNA TGTGCCAGCAGCGATTCGAGGGGGGACTATGGCTACACCTTC. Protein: CASSDSRGDYGYTF.

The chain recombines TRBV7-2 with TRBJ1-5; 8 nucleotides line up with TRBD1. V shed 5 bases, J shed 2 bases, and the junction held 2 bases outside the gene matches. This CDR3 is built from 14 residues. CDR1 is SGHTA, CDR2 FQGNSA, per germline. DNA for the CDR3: TGTGCCAGCAGCCAGGGACAGGGCAATCAGCCCCAGCATTTT. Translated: CASSQGQGNQPQHF.

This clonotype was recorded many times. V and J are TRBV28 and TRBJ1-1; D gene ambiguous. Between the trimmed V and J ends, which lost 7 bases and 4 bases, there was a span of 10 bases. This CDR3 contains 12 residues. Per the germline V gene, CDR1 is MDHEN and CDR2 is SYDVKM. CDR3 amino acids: CASTGGFTEAFF. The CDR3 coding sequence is TGTGCCAGCACTGGAGGTTTCACTGAAGCTTTCTTT. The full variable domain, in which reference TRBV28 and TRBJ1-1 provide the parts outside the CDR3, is DVKVTQSSRYLVKRTGEKVFLECVQDMDHENMFWYRQDPGLGLRLIYFSYDVKMKEKGDIPEGYSVSREKKERFSLILESASTNQTSMYLCASTGGFTEAFFGQGTRLTVV.

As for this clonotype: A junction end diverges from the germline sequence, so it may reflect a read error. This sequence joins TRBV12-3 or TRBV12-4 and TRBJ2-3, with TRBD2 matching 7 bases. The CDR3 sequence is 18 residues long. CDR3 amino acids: CASCLVVASGVLADTQYF. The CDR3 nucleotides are TGTGCCAGCTGTTTAGTAGTGGCTAGCGGAGTCCTTGCAGATACGCAGTATTTT.

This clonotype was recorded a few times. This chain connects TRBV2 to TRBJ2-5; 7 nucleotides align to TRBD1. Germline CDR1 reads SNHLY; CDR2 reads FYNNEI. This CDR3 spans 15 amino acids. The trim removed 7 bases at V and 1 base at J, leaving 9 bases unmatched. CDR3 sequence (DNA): TGTGCCAGCAAGGTGGGCGACAGGGCCCAAGAGACCCAGTACTTC. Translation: CASKVGDRAQETQYF.

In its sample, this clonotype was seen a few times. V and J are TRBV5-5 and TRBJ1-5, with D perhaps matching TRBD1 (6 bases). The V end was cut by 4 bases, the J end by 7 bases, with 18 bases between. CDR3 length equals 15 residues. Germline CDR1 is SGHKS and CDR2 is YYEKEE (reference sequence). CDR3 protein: CASSPTTGLGQPQHF. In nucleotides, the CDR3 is TGTGCCAGCAGCCCAACTACAGGGCTAGGACAGCCCCAGCATTTT.

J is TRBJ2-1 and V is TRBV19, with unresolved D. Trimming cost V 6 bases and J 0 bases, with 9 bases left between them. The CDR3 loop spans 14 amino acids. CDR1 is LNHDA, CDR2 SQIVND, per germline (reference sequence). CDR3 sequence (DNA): TGTGCCAGTAGGGGATTTGGCTCCTACAATGAGCAGTTCTTC. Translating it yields CASRGFGSYNEQFF.

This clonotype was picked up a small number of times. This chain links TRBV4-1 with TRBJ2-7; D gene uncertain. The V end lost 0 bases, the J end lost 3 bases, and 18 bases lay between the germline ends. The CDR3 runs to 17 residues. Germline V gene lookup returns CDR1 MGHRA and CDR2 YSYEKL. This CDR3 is CASSQDWADPTVYEQYF. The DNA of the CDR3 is TGCGCCAGCAGCCAAGATTGGGCAGATCCAACCGTCTACGAGCAGTACTTC.

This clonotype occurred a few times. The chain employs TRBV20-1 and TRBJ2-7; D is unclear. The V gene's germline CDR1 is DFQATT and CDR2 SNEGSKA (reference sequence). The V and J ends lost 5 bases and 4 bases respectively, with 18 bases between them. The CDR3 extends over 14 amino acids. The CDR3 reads CSAEKVSSDYEQYF. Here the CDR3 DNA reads TGCAGTGCTGAAAAGGTATCTTCGGATTACGAGCAGTACTTC.

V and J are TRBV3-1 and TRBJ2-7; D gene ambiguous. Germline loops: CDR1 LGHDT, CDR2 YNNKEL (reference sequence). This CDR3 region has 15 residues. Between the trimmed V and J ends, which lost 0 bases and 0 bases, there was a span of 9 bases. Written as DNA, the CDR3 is TGTGCCAGCAGCCAAGATCTCGGGTTCTCCTACGAGCAGTACTTC. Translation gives CASSQDLGFSYEQYF.

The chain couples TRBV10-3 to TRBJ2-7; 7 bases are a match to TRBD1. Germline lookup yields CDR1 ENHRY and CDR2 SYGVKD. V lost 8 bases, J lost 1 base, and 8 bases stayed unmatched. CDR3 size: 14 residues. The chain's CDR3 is CAISRAGGSYEQYF. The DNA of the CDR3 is TGTGCCATCTCAAGGGCAGGGGGATCCTACGAGCAGTACTTC.